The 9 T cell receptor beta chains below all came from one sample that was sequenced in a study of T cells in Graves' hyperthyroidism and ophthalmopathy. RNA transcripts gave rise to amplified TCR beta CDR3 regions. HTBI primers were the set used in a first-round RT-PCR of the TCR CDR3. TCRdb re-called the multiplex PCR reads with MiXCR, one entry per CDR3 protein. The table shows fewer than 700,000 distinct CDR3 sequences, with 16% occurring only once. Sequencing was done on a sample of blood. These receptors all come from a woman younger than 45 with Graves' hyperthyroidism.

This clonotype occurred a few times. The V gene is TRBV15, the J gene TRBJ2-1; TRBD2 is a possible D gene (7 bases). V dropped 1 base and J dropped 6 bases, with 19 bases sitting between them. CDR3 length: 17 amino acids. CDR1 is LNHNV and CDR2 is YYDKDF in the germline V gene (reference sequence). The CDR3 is CATSRGGGTERGNEQFF. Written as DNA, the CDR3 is TGTGCCACCAGCAGAGGGGGGGGCACGGAGCGGGGCAATGAGCAGTTCTTC.

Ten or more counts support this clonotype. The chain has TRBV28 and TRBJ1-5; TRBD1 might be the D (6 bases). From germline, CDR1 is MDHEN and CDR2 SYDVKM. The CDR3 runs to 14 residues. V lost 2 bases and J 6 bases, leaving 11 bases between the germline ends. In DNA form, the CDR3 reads TGTGCCAGCAGTTTACGGGGGGCGCGTCAGCCCCAGCATTTT. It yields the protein CASSLRGARQPQHF.

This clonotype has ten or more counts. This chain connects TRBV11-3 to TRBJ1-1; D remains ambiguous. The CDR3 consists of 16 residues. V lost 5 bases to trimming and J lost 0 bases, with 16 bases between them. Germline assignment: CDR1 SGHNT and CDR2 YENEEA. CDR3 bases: TGTGCCAGCAGCCGCTACGCCACAATTATGAACACTGAAGCTTTCTTT. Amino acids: CASSRYATIMNTEAFF.

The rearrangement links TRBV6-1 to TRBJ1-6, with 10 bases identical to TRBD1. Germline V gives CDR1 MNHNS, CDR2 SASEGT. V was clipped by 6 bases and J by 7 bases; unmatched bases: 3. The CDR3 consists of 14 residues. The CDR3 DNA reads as TGTGCCAGCAGCGGACAGGGGGACAATTCACCCCTCCACTTT. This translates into CASSGQGDNSPLHF.

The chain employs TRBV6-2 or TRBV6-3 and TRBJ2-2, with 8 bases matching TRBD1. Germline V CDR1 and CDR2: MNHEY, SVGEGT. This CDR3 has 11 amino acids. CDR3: CGTGRTRELFF. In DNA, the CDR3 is TGTGGGACAGGGCGAACCAGGGAGCTGTTTTTT.

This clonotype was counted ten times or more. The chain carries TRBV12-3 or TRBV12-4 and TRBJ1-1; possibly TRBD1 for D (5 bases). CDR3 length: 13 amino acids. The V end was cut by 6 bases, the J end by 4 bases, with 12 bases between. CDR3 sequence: CASSFGAATEAFF. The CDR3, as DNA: TGTGCCAGCAGCTTTGGGGCGGCCACTGAAGCTTTCTTT.

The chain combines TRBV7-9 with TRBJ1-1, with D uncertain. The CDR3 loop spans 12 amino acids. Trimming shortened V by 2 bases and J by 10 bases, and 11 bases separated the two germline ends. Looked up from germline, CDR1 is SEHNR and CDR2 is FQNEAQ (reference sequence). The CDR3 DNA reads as TGTGCCAGCAGCTTATGGAACACGGGAGCTTTCTTT. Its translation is CASSLWNTGAFF.

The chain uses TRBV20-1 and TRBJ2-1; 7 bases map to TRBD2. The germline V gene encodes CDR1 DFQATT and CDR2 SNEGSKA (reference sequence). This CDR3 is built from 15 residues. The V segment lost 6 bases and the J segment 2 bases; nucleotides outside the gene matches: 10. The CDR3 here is CSAPTPAGTYNEQFF. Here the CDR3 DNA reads TGCAGTGCCCCCACCCCAGCGGGAACCTACAATGAGCAGTTCTTC.

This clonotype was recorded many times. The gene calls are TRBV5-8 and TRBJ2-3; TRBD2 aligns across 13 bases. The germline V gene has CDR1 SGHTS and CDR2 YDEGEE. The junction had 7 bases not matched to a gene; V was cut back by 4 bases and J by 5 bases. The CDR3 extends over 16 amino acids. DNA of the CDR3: TGTGCCAGCAGCATCGGGACTAGCGGGATGGGAGATACGCAGTATTTT. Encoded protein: CASSIGTSGMGDTQYF.